One sample yielded the 3 T cell receptor beta chains listed below, sequenced in a study of T-cell memory formation after mild COVID-19. In TCRdb, the 5' RACE reads were re-called with MiXCR into one record per CDR3 protein. Of 120,000 or so distinct CDR3 sequences in the sample, about 17% were seen once. Source material: PBMCs or a T cell subset sorted from them (not recorded which). The receptors here all came from a man between 18 and 29 years old who had mild COVID-19 (a few samples of this study predate the infection). Cell type and time point are not known.

Turning to this clonotype: A much larger clone differs by one base, so this may be a read error. The J gene is TRBJ2-7, the V gene TRBV7-3; D perhaps matches TRBD2 (6 bases). CDR1 is SGHTA, CDR2 FQGTGA, per germline. V lost 1 base and J lost 4, with 8 bases in between. This CDR3 has 13 amino acids. The CDR3 is CASSLKAGYEQYF. CDR3 bases: TGTGCCAGCAGCTTAAAGGCGGGATACGAGCAGTACTTC.

This clonotype was seen a handful of times. The chain recombines TRBV7-9 with TRBJ1-2, with TRBD1 matching 7 bases. The CDR3 contains 15 residues. Germline loops: CDR1 SEHNR, CDR2 FQNEAQ (reference sequence). The V gene end was trimmed by 8 bases and the J gene end by 4 bases; junction bases not matched to a gene: 13. The CDR3 DNA sequence: TGTGCCAGCGGACCCCGGGACAGAATACTCTATGGCTACACCTTC. This encodes CASGPRDRILYGYTF.

The chain is built from TRBV30 and TRBJ2-5; TRBD1 matches at 8 bases. Trimming took 3 bases from V and 2 from J; bases not matched to a gene: 2. Germline V gene sequence: CDR1 GTSNPN, CDR2 SVGIG (reference sequence). This CDR3 is 13 amino acids long. The CDR3 protein is CAWSGQGQETQYF. Here the CDR3 DNA reads TGTGCCTGGAGCGGACAGGGACAAGAGACCCAGTACTTC. Using reference TRBV30 and TRBJ2-5 for the parts outside the CDR3, the full variable domain is SQTIHQWPATLVQPVGSPLSLECTVEGTSNPNLYWYRQAAGRGLQLLFYSVGIGQISSEVPQNLSASRPQDRQFILSSKKLLLSDSGFYLCAWSGQGQETQYFGPGTRLLVL.